The next 24 T cell receptor beta chains were all read from a single sample in a study of T cells in tuberculosis. Time point indicated: new active TB diagnosis, blood taken before or within 7 days of starting treatment. The repertoire was sequenced with immunoSEQ multiplex PCR; TCRdb's copy has only in-frame clones and lacks some. Of 40,000 or so clones in the sample, less than 95% are singletons; the top ten hold 4% to 5.5%. The sample in question was PBMCs, obtained at tuberculosis diagnosis. These receptors were obtained from an adult with tuberculosis.

The V call is TRBV2, the J call TRBJ1-1; D is perhaps TRBD1 (6 bases). In germline, CDR1 is SNHLY, CDR2 FYNNEI. This CDR3 region has 14 residues. Trimming pared 4 bases from V and 4 bases from J, leaving 13 bases between. In nucleotides, the CDR3 is TGTGCCAGCAGTGTGAACAGGGTTTTCACTGAAGCTTTCTTT. Translating it yields CASSVNRVFTEAFF.

The gene calls are TRBV28 and TRBJ2-3, with D perhaps TRBD2 (5 bases). Per the germline V gene, CDR1 is MDHEN and CDR2 is SYDVKM. CDR3 size: 15 residues. Trimming shortened V by 3 bases and J by 0 bases, and 10 bases separated the two germline ends. CDR3 region: CASSFVEGSTDTQYF. CDR3 DNA: TGTGCCAGCAGTTTCGTCGAGGGTAGCACAGATACGCAGTATTTT.

The chain links TRBV7-2 to TRBJ2-1; 9 bases match TRBD2. The CDR3 is made up of 16 amino acids. Losses at the gene ends were 5 bases for V and 9 bases for J; bases not matched to a gene: 14. Germline CDR1 reads SGHTA; CDR2 reads FQGNSA. CDR3 bases: TGTGCCAGCAGCCCCACTGCGGGGGGGCTCTGGGGTGAGCAGTTCTTC. Amino acid sequence: CASSPTAGGLWGEQFF.

The chain is built from TRBV29-1 and TRBJ1-2; 10 nucleotides match TRBD1. The CDR3 length is 12 residues. Germline assignment: CDR1 SQVTM and CDR2 ANQGSEA. Germline trimming cut 6 bases from V and 8 bases from J; bases unmatched to any gene: 6. CDR3 loop: CSVGTGVGGYTF. The CDR3 bases are TGCAGCGTAGGGACAGGGGTAGGGGGCTACACCTTC.

V usage is TRBV6-5 and J usage is TRBJ1-2; 9 bases are shared with TRBD1. The CDR3 is 15 amino acids. The trim removed 7 bases at V and 8 bases at J, leaving 14 bases unmatched. Germline values: CDR1 MNHEY, CDR2 SVGAGI. The CDR3 DNA sequence: TGTGCCAGCAAAATCGTAGTGGGACAGGGAGGCGGCTACACCTTC. It codes for CASKIVVGQGGGYTF.

V gene TRBV9 combines with J gene TRBJ2-3; 8 bases align to TRBD1. V shed 0 bases and J 0 bases; nucleotides not matched to a gene: 9. From germline, CDR1 is SGDLS and CDR2 YYNGEE. The CDR3 is made up of 18 amino acids. The CDR3 is CASSVDFWGTGSTDTQYF. The DNA for the CDR3 is TGTGCCAGCAGCGTAGATTTTTGGGGGACAGGAAGCACAGATACGCAGTATTTT.

This clone is a singleton in its sample. This rearrangement joins TRBV27 to TRBJ2-1, with 8 nucleotides matching TRBD2. The CDR3 spans 15 residues. In germline, CDR1 is MNHEY, CDR2 SMNVEV (reference sequence). V shed 5 bases and J 4 bases; nucleotides not matched to a gene: 7. The CDR3 DNA reads TGTGCCAGCAGTCTAGGACTAGCAGCTTACAATGAGCAGTTCTTC. The encoded protein is CASSLGLAAYNEQFF.

This chain links TRBV27 with TRBJ1-5, with TRBD1 as a possible D gene (5 bases). The germline V and J ends were trimmed by 5 bases and 7 bases, with 12 bases remaining between them. The CDR3 is 13 amino acids. CDR1 and CDR2 (germline): MNHEY, SMNVEV (reference sequence). As DNA, the CDR3 is TGTGCCAGCAGTATCAGGGCCGGGCAGCCCCAGCATTTT. Encoded protein: CASSIRAGQPQHF.

The rearrangement joins TRBV6-1 to TRBJ1-5; possibly TRBD1 for D (5 bases). The V end lost 8 bases, the J end lost 6 bases, and 17 bases lay between the germline ends. Germline V CDR1 and CDR2: MNHNS, SASEGT. This CDR3 has 14 residues. CDR3 DNA: TGTGCCAGCCAGGTAGCAGGGCTAGGTCAGCCCCAGCATTTT. This gives the protein CASQVAGLGQPQHF.

The chain is built from TRBV7-2 and TRBJ2-7, with 7 bases fitting TRBD1. Germline values: CDR1 SGHTA, CDR2 FQGNSA. This CDR3 region has 14 residues. J gave up 3 bases and V 6 bases, and 8 bases lay outside the gene matches. In nucleotides, the CDR3 is TGTGCCAGCAGTTGGGGGACAGTCAACTACGAGCAGTACTTC. It codes for CASSWGTVNYEQYF.

The chain is built from TRBV4-2 and TRBJ2-3, with TRBD2 matching 8 bases. The V gene end was trimmed by 5 bases and the J gene end by 2 bases; junction bases not matched to a gene: 6. Germline V CDR1 and CDR2: LGHNA, YNFKEQ. CDR3 length: 15 residues. CDR3 protein: CASSSRGGFTDTQYF. DNA for the CDR3: TGTGCCAGCAGCTCCCGGGGGGGCTTCACAGATACGCAGTATTTT.

This chain connects TRBV7-2 to TRBJ1-1; D is uncertain. The CDR3 runs 16 residues. Germline CDR1 and CDR2: SGHTA and FQGNSA. The V and J ends lost 4 bases and 0 bases respectively, with 15 bases between them. The CDR3 loop is CASSYPGGSVNTEAFF. The CDR3, as DNA: TGTGCCAGCAGCTACCCCGGAGGGTCGGTGAACACTGAAGCTTTCTTT. Drawing the rest from reference TRBV7-2 and TRBJ1-1, the complete variable domain is GAGVSQSPSNKVTEKGKDVELRCDPISGHTALYWYRQSLGQGLEFLIYFQGNSAPDKSGLPSDRFSAERTGGSVSTLTIQRTQQEDSAVYLCASSYPGGSVNTEAFFGQGTRLTVV.

The V call is TRBV9, the J call TRBJ2-7; TRBD1 aligns across 10 bases. CDR3 length equals 14 residues. V gave up 4 bases and J gave up 12 bases; unmatched junction bases: 13. Germline CDR1 SGDLS, CDR2 YYNGEE. The CDR3 sequence is CASSPGQGVSVRYF. In DNA, the CDR3 is TGTGCCAGCAGCCCAGGACAGGGGGTTTCTGTGCGGTACTTC. The full variable domain, in which reference TRBV9 and TRBJ2-7 provide the parts outside the CDR3, is DSGVTQTPKHLITATGQRVTLRCSPRSGDLSVYWYQQSLDQGLQFLIQYYNGEERAKGNILERFSAQQFPDLHSELNLSSLELGDSALYFCASSPGQGVSVRYFGPGTRLTVT.

V and J are TRBV6-1 and TRBJ1-2, with D perhaps matching TRBD1 (5 bases). This CDR3 spans 14 amino acids. Trimming took off 0 bases at V and 5 bases at J, with 10 bases between the two ends. The germline CDR1 and CDR2 sequences are MNHNS and SASEGT. CDR3 sequence reads: CASSEAPGAYGYTF. CDR3 nucleotides: TGTGCCAGCAGTGAAGCGCCTGGGGCATATGGCTACACCTTC.

The genes are TRBV18 and TRBJ1-1; D remains ambiguous. CDR3 length: 13 amino acids. V was pared by 6 bases and J by 1 base, with 9 bases between. CDR1 KGHSH and CDR2 LQKENI come from the germline V gene. The CDR3 reads CASSPGSNTEAFF. CDR3 DNA sequence: TGTGCCAGCTCCCCCGGGTCGAACACTGAAGCTTTCTTT.

The V call is TRBV15, the J call TRBJ2-7; D is ambiguous. The germline gives CDR1 LNHNV, CDR2 YYDKDF (reference sequence). Trimming removed 3 bases at V and 0 bases at J, with 15 bases between. The CDR3 runs to 16 residues. Here the CDR3 reads CATSRGAGFSSYEQYF. Written as DNA, the CDR3 is TGTGCCACCAGCAGGGGCGCAGGTTTTAGCTCCTACGAGCAGTACTTC.

The CDR3 nucleotides read TGTGCCAGCTCACCACCTGGGGCAGGGGGTTACGAGCAGTACTTC. Its protein product is CASSPPGAGGYEQYF. The V gene is TRBV18, the J gene TRBJ2-7; 7 positions match TRBD1. This CDR3 contains 15 residues. Germline V CDR1 and CDR2: KGHSH, LQKENI. Unmatched junction bases numbered 6, after V lost 0 bases and J lost 4 bases.

The table lists this clone with a count of one. The chain combines TRBV4-1 with TRBJ2-7, with D possibly matching TRBD2 (6 bases). The germline gives CDR1 MGHRA, CDR2 YSYEKL. The V end was cut by 0 bases, the J end by 3 bases, with 12 bases between. The CDR3 consists of 15 residues. CDR3 amino acids: CASSQEGRGSYEQYF. CDR3 coding DNA: TGCGCCAGCAGCCAAGAGGGTCGGGGGAGCTACGAGCAGTACTTC.

This clone came up once. The V call is TRBV30, the J call TRBJ1-1; 12 bases agree with TRBD1. Germline V lookup: CDR1 GTSNPN, CDR2 SVGIG (reference sequence). This CDR3 spans 14 amino acids. V was pared by 1 base and J by 10 bases, with 7 bases of the junction left unmatched. The CDR3 DNA sequence: TGTGCCTGGAGTGGGGACAGGGGGCGTCCCGTAGCTTTCTTT. Amino acid sequence: CAWSGDRGRPVAFF.

The V and J genes are TRBV19 and TRBJ1-6, with D unresolved. V was cut by 0 bases and J by 8 bases, with 11 bases left in between. Per the germline V gene, CDR1 is LNHDA and CDR2 is SQIVND (reference sequence). CDR3 length: 15 residues. The CDR3 nucleotides read TGTGCCAGTAGTATAGATACCAGGTCCGATTCACCCCTCCACTTT. It yields the protein CASSIDTRSDSPLHF.

This chain connects TRBV5-1 to TRBJ1-1, with 9 positions matching TRBD1. Germline V gene sequence: CDR1 SGHRS, CDR2 YFSETQ. V trimming: 4 bases; J trimming: 3 bases; junction bases outside the gene matches: 7. The CDR3 is 15 amino acids. The CDR3 DNA is TGCGCCAGCAGCCCGACAGGGGGATTGTACACTGAAGCTTTCTTT. This sequence encodes CASSPTGGLYTEAFF.

The chain recombines TRBV9 with TRBJ1-4; 8 bases are shared with TRBD1. The CDR3 is 16 amino acids. J was trimmed by 8 bases and V by 0 bases; bases with no gene match: 9. Germline lookup yields CDR1 SGDLS and CDR2 YYNGEE. The CDR3 here is CASSVDRGRGREKLFF. DNA of the CDR3: TGTGCCAGCAGCGTAGATCGTGGCAGGGGGCGAGAAAAACTGTTTTTT.

The chain carries TRBV11-2 and TRBJ1-1; D is perhaps TRBD1 (5 bases). Germline CDR1 SGHAT, CDR2 FQNNGV. The CDR3 has 14 residues. The V and J ends lost 4 bases and 11 bases respectively, with 20 bases between them. The CDR3: CASSSKGHLTQAFF. DNA for the CDR3: TGTGCCAGCAGCTCGAAAGGACATCTTACTCAGGCTTTCTTT. The full variable domain, with the rest looked up from reference TRBV11-2 and TRBJ1-1, is EAGVAQSPRYKIIEKRQSVAFWCNPISGHATLYWYQQILGQGPKLLIQFQNNGVVDDSQLPKDRFSAERLKGVDSTLKIQPAKLEDSAVYLCASSSKGHLTQAFFGQGTRLTVV.

V usage is TRBV6-5 and J usage is TRBJ1-2; 11 bases align to TRBD1. From germline, CDR1 is MNHEY and CDR2 SVGAGI. The junction had 6 bases not matched to a gene; V was cut back by 2 bases and J by 4 bases. This CDR3 region has 16 residues. The CDR3 reads CASSYLRTGGGYGYTF. In nucleotides, the CDR3 is TGTGCCAGCAGTTACCTCCGGACAGGGGGCGGCTATGGCTACACCTTC.